The 8 T cell receptor beta chains reported below all come from one sample, sequenced in a study of blood T cell repertoires in COVID-19 (dated by TCRdb to about 2020). The library came from the immunoSEQ multiplex PCR assay. TCRdb mirrors the immuneACCESS table, restricted to in-frame sequences. Some clones are absent from its copies; in checked studies, under half trace to an unresolved V gene, and the reason for the others is unknown. This sample lists some 150,000 clones; about 85% were detected once. The top ten hold about 2.6% of the sample. The sequencing sample was made of peripheral blood. The source of these receptors is a human donor with acute or convalescent COVID-19. The donor label of this sample is uncertain.

The chain has TRBV5-8 and TRBJ1-5; D gene unclear. Germline V gives CDR1 SGHTS, CDR2 YDEGEE. The CDR3 is 13 amino acids. Trimming stripped 0 bases from V and 5 bases from J, with 6 bases between. This CDR3 reads CASSLGLHQPQHF. The CDR3 nucleotides are TGTGCCAGCAGCTTGGGACTCCATCAGCCCCAGCATTTT.

This chain joins TRBV3-1 (or the pseudogene TRBV3-2) and TRBJ2-5; D possibly corresponds to TRBD1 (6 bases). The germline gives CDR1 LGHDT, CDR2 YNNKEL (reference sequence). Between the trimmed V and J ends, which lost 6 bases and 4 bases, there was a span of 27 bases. The CDR3 runs 18 residues. CDR3 in amino acids: CASRSERGRGAQGETQYF. The CDR3 nucleotides read TGTGCCAGCAGATCTGAGAGGGGGAGAGGGGCACAAGGAGAGACCCAGTACTTC.

V and J are TRBV5-4 and TRBJ2-3; 10 bases are a match to TRBD1. The germline CDR1 and CDR2 sequences are SGHNT and YYREEE (reference sequence). V shed 4 bases, J shed 4 bases, and the junction held 6 bases outside the gene matches. CDR3 length equals 15 residues. In DNA, the CDR3 is TGTGCCAGCAGCCCGGGACAGGGGAACCCAGATACGCAGTATTTT. It codes for CASSPGQGNPDTQYF.

V gene TRBV3-1 (or the pseudogene TRBV3-2) combines with J gene TRBJ2-1; 9 nucleotides line up with TRBD1. The V segment lost 4 bases and the J segment 5 bases; nucleotides outside the gene matches: 3. The CDR3 runs to 14 residues. Germline CDR1 reads LGHDT; CDR2 reads YNNKEL (reference sequence). The CDR3 DNA follows: TGTGCCAGCAGCCGGACAGGGGTTAACAATGAGCAGTTCTTC. It specifies CASSRTGVNNEQFF.

The rearrangement links TRBV6-5 to TRBJ1-3; 7 bases are a match to TRBD1. Germline loops: CDR1 MNHEY, CDR2 SVGAGI. Trimming took 8 bases from V and 4 from J; bases not matched to a gene: 8. This CDR3 contains 14 residues. The CDR3 nucleotides are TGTGCCAGCCGGCAGGGGGTGAGGGGAAACACCATATATTTT. The encoded protein is CASRQGVRGNTIYF.

The chain joins TRBV6-2 or TRBV6-3 to TRBJ1-2; D possibly corresponds to TRBD1 (6 bases). The germline V gene encodes CDR1 MNHEY and CDR2 SVGEGT. V lost 2 bases and J lost 4, with 20 bases in between. The CDR3 runs to 17 residues. The CDR3 DNA reads as TGTGCCAGCAGTTACCCTACCAAAGGGGGAGATGTCTATGGCTACACCTTC. Encoded protein: CASSYPTKGGDVYGYTF.

The chain uses TRBV7-2 and TRBJ1-5; D is perhaps TRBD1 (5 bases). There are 14 residues in the CDR3. The V gene's germline CDR1 is SGHTA and CDR2 FQGNSA. Trimming cost V 5 bases and J 3 bases, with 11 bases left between them. In DNA, the CDR3 is TGTGCCAGCAGCCCAGGGAACACCAATCAGCCCCAGCATTTT. Protein sequence: CASSPGNTNQPQHF.

This clone has a single count. V usage is TRBV6-2 or TRBV6-3 and J usage is TRBJ2-7, with 9 bases lining up with TRBD1. CDR3 length equals 15 residues. Trimming took 0 bases from V and 6 from J; bases not matched to a gene: 6. Germline CDR1 is MNHEY and CDR2 is SVGEGT. The CDR3 DNA sequence: TGTGCCAGCAGTTACTCGCAGGACAGGGGAATCGAGCAGTACTTC. It translates to CASSYSQDRGIEQYF.